The 12 T cell receptor beta chains below come from one sample, sequenced in a study of blood T cell repertoires in COVID-19. Libraries were prepared by immunoSEQ multiplex PCR; TCRdb keeps only in-frame clonotypes and omits some of them. The table records 300,000 to 400,000 clones, 88% of them present only once. The specimen was peripheral blood. All receptors come from a woman aged 70-85 years with COVID-19, enrolled during active disease.

The V call is TRBV19, the J call TRBJ1-4; D ambiguous. This CDR3 is 14 amino acids long. Germline assignment: CDR1 LNHDA and CDR2 SQIVND (reference sequence). The V gene lost 8 bases and the J gene lost 4 bases, with 14 bases spanning the gap. Here the CDR3 reads CASATVGLNEKLFF. The CDR3 bases are TGTGCCAGTGCCACAGTGGGCCTTAATGAAAAACTGTTTTTT.

This chain joins TRBV19 and TRBJ1-2; TRBD1 matches at 8 bases. Germline V lookup: CDR1 LNHDA, CDR2 SQIVND (reference sequence). The junction had 4 bases not matched to a gene; V was cut back by 5 bases and J by 2 bases. The CDR3 is 14 residues long. CDR3 protein: CASSATGANYGYTF. The CDR3 DNA follows: TGTGCCAGTAGTGCGACAGGGGCCAACTATGGCTACACCTTC. The complete variable domain, with remaining parts taken from reference TRBV19 and TRBJ1-2, reads DGGITQSPKYLFRKEGQNVTLSCEQNLNHDAMYWYRQDPGQGLRLIYYSQIVNDFQKGDIAEGYSVSREKKESFPLTVTSAQKNPTAFYLCASSATGANYGYTFGSGTRLTVV.

This chain uses TRBV27 with TRBJ1-1; D is perhaps TRBD1 (5 bases). Germline V lookup: CDR1 MNHEY, CDR2 SMNVEV (reference sequence). V was shortened by 6 bases and J by 4 bases, with 15 bases between the two germline ends. The CDR3 covers 14 residues. The CDR3 sequence is CASRLVGAPTEAFF. CDR3 DNA: TGTGCCAGCAGACTTGTAGGGGCGCCCACTGAAGCTTTCTTT.

This clone was detected only a few times. The chain couples TRBV11-3 to TRBJ1-1; 9 bases agree with TRBD1. The CDR3 extends over 15 amino acids. CDR1 and CDR2 (germline): SGHNT, YENEEA. V shed 5 bases and J 1 base; nucleotides not matched to a gene: 5. CDR3 amino acids: CASSPTGQGNTEAFF. The CDR3 nucleotides read TGTGCCAGCAGCCCCACGGGACAGGGGAACACTGAAGCTTTCTTT.

This clone was seen a single time. This rearrangement joins TRBV5-8 to TRBJ2-3; 8 bases match TRBD2. With 0 bases clipped from V and 2 bases from J, the junction kept 5 bases outside the gene matches. The CDR3 totals 16 residues. The germline V gene has CDR1 SGHTS and CDR2 YDEGEE. The CDR3 loop is CASSLGISGATDTQYF. DNA for the CDR3: TGTGCCAGCAGCTTGGGAATTAGCGGGGCCACAGATACGCAGTATTTT.

This clone showed up many times. The chain employs TRBV5-1 and TRBJ1-4, with 9 nucleotides matching TRBD1. The V and J ends lost 3 bases and 7 bases, in that order; junction bases with no gene match: 7. CDR3 length equals 15 residues. Germline V gene sequence: CDR1 SGHRS, CDR2 YFSETQ. The CDR3: CASSWGQGLGEKLFF. CDR3 coding DNA: TGCGCCAGCAGCTGGGGACAGGGTTTAGGTGAAAAACTGTTTTTT.

This sequence joins TRBV11-3 and TRBJ1-1, with 7 bases identical to TRBD1. The CDR3 is 12 amino acids. V trimming: 5 bases; J trimming: 8 bases; junction bases outside the gene matches: 5. The V gene's germline CDR1 is SGHNT and CDR2 YENEEA. Here the CDR3 reads CASSTTGREAFF. The DNA of the CDR3 is TGTGCCAGCAGCACGACAGGGAGGGAAGCTTTCTTT.

This clone was counted once. The J gene is TRBJ2-1, the V gene TRBV7-8; 10 positions match TRBD2. The CDR3 is made up of 16 amino acids. Trimming cost V 3 bases and J 0 bases; bases outside gene matches: 2. Germline V CDR1 and CDR2: SGHVS, FQNEAQ. The CDR3 DNA reads TGTGCCAGCAGCTTTAGCGGGGGGAGCTCCTACAATGAGCAGTTCTTC. Its protein is CASSFSGGSSYNEQFF.

The CDR3 DNA follows: TGTGCCACCAGCGGCACAGGGTCTTTGCTTCTTGAAGCTTTCTTT. As protein: CATSGTGSLLLEAFF. The V and J genes are TRBV15 and TRBJ1-1, with D perhaps matching TRBD1 (6 bases). With 5 bases removed from V and 7 bases from J, the gap between germline ends came to 20 bases. This CDR3 is built from 15 residues. Germline lookup yields CDR1 LNHNV and CDR2 YYDKDF (reference sequence).

The gene calls are TRBV14 and TRBJ2-3; 7 nucleotides match TRBD1. The CDR3 loop spans 16 amino acids. Germline V CDR1 and CDR2: SGHDN, FVKESK. Trimming at V came to 5 bases and at J to 0 bases, leaving 8 bases not matched to a gene. The DNA of the CDR3 is TGTGCCAGCAGCTCGGACAGGTCGAGAAGCACAGATACGCAGTATTTT. Translated, it gives CASSSDRSRSTDTQYF.

The rearrangement links TRBV5-5 to TRBJ2-2; a weak D match, TRBD2 (6 bases). This CDR3 spans 14 amino acids. Germline V lookup: CDR1 SGHKS, CDR2 YYEKEE (reference sequence). V was cut by 4 bases and J by 5 bases, with 12 bases left in between. CDR3 bases: TGTGCCAGCAGCCGGGACGGGAGAACCGGGGAGCTGTTTTTT. It yields the protein CASSRDGRTGELFF.

This clone was detected only once. This chain joins TRBV5-1 and TRBJ1-1, with D possibly matching TRBD1 (6 bases). The CDR3 is 13 amino acids. V lost 2 bases, J lost 7 bases, and 12 bases lay in between. From germline, CDR1 is SGHRS and CDR2 YFSETQ. In DNA, the CDR3 is TGCGCCAGCAGCTTTGCGGGAGGGGGTGAAGCTTTCTTT. Translating gives CASSFAGGGEAFF. Using reference TRBV5-1 and TRBJ1-1 for the parts outside the CDR3, the full variable domain is KAGVTQTPRYLIKTRGQQVTLSCSPISGHRSVSWYQQTPGQGLQFLFEYFSETQRNKGNFPGRFSGRQFSNSRSEMNVSTLELGDSALYLCASSFAGGGEAFFGQGTRLTVV.